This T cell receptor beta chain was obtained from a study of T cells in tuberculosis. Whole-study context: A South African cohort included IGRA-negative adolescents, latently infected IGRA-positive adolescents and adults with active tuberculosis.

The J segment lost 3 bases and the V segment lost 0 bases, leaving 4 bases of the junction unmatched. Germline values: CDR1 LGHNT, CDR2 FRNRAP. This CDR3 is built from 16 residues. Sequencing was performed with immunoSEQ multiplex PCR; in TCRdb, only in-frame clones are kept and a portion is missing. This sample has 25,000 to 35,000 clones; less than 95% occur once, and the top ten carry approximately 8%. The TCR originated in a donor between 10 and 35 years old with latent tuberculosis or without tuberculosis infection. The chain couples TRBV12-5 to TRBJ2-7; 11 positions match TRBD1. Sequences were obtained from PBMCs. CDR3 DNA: TGTGCTAGTGGTTTGGTTCTGGACAGGGGGCTCTACGAGCAGTACTTC. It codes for CASGLVLDRGLYEQYF.